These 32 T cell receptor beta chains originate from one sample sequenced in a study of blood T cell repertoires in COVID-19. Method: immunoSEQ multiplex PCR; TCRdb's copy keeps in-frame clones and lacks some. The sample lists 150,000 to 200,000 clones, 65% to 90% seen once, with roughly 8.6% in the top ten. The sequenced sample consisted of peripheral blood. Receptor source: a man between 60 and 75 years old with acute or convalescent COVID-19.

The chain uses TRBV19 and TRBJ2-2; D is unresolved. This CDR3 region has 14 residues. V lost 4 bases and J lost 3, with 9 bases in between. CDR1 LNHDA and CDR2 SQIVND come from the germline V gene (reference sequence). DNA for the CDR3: TGTGCCAGTAGTAGGCCCCGGGACACCGGGGAGCTGTTTTTT. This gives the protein CASSRPRDTGELFF.

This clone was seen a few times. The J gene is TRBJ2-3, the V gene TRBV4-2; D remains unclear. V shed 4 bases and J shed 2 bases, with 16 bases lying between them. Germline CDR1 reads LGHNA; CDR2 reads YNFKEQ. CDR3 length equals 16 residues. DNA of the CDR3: TGTGCCAGCAGCCCCCCCGGCAGGCCAAACACAGATACGCAGTATTTT. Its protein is CASSPPGRPNTDTQYF.

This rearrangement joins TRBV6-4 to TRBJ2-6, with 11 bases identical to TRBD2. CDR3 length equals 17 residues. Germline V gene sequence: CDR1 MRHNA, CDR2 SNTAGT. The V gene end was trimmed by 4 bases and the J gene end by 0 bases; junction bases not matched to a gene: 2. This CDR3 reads CASSAGLAGSGANVLTF. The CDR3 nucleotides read TGTGCCAGCAGTGCCGGACTAGCGGGCTCTGGGGCCAACGTCCTGACTTTC.

The CDR3 sequence is CSVLRTGGEKLFF. The CDR3 coding sequence is TGCAGCGTACTGAGGACAGGGGGTGAAAAACTGTTTTTT. This rearrangement joins TRBV29-1 to TRBJ1-4; 10 bases are shared with TRBD1. The J segment lost 7 bases and the V segment lost 6 bases, leaving 5 bases of the junction unmatched. Germline V gene sequence: CDR1 SQVTM, CDR2 ANQGSEA. CDR3 size: 13 residues.

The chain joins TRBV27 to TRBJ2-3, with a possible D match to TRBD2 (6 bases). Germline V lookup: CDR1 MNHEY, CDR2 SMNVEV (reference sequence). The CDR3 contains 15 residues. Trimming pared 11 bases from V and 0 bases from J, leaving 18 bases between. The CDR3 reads CACRSWGTSTDTQYF. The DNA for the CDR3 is TGTGCCTGCCGGTCCTGGGGGACTAGCACAGATACGCAGTATTTT.

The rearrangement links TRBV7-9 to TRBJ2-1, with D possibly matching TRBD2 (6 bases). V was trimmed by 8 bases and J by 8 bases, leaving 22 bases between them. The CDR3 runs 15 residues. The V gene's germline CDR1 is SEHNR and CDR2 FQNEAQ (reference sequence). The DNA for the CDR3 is TGTGCCAGCGGACAAGCGGGTAGGATAGGGGATGAGCAGTTCTTC. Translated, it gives CASGQAGRIGDEQFF.

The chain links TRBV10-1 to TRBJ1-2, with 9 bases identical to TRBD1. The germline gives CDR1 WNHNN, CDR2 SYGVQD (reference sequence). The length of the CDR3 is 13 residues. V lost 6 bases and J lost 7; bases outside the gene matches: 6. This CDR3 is CASSRDRAGGYTF. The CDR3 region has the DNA TGCGCCAGCAGCCGGGACAGGGCAGGTGGCTACACCTTC.

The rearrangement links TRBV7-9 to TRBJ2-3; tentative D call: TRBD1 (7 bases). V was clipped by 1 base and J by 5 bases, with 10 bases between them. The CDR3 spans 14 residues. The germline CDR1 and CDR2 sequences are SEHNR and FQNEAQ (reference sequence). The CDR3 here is CASSLGQGGDTQYF. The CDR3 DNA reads TGTGCCAGCAGCTTAGGGCAGGGGGGAGATACGCAGTATTTT.

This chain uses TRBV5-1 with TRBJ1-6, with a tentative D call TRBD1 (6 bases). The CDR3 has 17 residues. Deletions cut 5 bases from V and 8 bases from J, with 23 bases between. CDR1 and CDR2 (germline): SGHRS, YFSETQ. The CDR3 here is CASRHNTGRVDYSPLHF. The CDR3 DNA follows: TGCGCCAGCAGACATAATACAGGGAGGGTTGATTATTCACCCCTCCACTTT.

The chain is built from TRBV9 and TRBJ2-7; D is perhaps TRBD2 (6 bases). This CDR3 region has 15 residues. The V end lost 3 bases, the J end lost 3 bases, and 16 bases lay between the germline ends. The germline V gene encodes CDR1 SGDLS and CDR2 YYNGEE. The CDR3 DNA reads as TGTGCCAGCAGCGCATTGGGACTCCCCGTCTACGAGCAGTACTTC. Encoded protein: CASSALGLPVYEQYF.

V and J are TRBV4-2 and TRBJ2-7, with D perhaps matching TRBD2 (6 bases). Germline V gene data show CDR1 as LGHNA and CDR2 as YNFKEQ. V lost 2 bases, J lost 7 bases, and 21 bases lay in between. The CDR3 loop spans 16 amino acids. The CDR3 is CASSQKGSGPGDEQYF. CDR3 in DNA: TGTGCCAGCAGCCAAAAAGGGAGCGGGCCGGGCGATGAGCAGTACTTC.

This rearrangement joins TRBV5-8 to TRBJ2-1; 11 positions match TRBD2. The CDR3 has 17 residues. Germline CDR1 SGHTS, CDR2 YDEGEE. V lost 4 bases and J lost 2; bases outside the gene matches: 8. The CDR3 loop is CASSPSGRTRPYNEQFF. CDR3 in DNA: TGTGCCAGCAGCCCTAGCGGGAGGACACGACCCTACAATGAGCAGTTCTTC.

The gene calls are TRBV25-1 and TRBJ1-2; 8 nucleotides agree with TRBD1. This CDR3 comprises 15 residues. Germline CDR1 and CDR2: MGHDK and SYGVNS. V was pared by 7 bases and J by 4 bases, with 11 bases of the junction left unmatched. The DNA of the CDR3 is TGTGCCAGCAACCAGGGCGCGGGACAGGCCTATGGCTACACCTTC. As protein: CASNQGAGQAYGYTF.

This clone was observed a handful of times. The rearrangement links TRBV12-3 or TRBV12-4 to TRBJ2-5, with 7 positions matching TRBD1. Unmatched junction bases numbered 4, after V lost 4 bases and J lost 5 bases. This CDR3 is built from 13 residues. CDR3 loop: CASSSRGGETQYF. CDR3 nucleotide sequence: TGTGCCAGCAGTTCCAGAGGGGGCGAGACCCAGTACTTC.

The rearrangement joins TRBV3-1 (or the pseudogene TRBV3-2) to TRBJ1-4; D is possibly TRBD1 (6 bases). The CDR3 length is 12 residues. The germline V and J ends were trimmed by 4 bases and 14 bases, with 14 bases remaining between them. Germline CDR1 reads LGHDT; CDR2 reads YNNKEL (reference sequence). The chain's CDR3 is CASSRTGFRLFF. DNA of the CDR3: TGTGCCAGCAGCCGAACAGGGTTCCGGCTGTTTTTT.

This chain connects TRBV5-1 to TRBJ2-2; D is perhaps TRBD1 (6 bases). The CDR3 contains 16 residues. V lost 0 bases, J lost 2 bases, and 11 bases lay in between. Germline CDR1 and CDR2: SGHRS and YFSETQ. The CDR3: CASSLEGRGNTGELFF. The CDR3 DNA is TGCGCCAGCAGCTTGGAGGGCAGGGGTAACACCGGGGAGCTGTTTTTT. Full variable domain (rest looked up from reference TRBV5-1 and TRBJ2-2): KAGVTQTPRYLIKTRGQQVTLSCSPISGHRSVSWYQQTPGQGLQFLFEYFSETQRNKGNFPGRFSGRQFSNSRSEMNVSTLELGDSALYLCASSLEGRGNTGELFFGEGSRLTVL.

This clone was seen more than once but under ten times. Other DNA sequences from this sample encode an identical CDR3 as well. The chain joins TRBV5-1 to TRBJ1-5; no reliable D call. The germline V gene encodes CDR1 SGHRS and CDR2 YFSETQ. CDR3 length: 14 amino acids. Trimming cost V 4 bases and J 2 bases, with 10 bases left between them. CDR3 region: CASSPRGGNQPQHF. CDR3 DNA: TGCGCCAGCAGCCCCCGAGGTGGCAATCAGCCCCAGCATTTT.

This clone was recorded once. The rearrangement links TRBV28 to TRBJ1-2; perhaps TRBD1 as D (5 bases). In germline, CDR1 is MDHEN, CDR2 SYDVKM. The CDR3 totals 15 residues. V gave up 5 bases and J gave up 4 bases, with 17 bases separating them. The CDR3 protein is CASSLGAGRVYGYTF. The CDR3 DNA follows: TGTGCCAGCAGTCTCGGGGCTGGGAGGGTCTATGGCTACACCTTC.

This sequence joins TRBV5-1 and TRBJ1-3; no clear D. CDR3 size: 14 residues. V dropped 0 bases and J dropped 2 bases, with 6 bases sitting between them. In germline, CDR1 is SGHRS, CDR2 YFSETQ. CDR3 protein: CASSLAGPGNTIYF. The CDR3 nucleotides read TGCGCCAGCAGCTTGGCGGGTCCTGGAAACACCATATATTTT.

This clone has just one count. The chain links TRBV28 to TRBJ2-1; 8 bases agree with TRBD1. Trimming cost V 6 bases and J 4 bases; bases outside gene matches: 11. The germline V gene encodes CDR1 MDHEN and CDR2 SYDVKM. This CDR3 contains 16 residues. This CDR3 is CASRPARQGAYNEQFF. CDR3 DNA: TGTGCCAGCAGGCCGGCCCGTCAGGGGGCTTACAATGAGCAGTTCTTC.

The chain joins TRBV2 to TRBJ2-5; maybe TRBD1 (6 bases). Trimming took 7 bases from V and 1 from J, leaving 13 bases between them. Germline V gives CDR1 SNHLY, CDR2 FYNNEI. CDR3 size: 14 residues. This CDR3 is CASNRQGSQETQYF. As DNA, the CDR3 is TGTGCCAGCAATAGGCAGGGGTCCCAAGAGACCCAGTACTTC.

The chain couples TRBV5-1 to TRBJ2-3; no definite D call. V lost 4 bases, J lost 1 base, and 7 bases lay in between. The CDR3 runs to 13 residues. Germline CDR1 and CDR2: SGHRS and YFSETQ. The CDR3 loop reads CASSPGRTDTQYF. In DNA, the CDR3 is TGCGCCAGCAGCCCGGGTCGCACAGATACGCAGTATTTT.

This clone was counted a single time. CDR3 residues: CASSHSNRGDTEAFF. CDR3 in DNA: TGTGCCAGCAGCCATTCAAACAGGGGCGACACTGAAGCTTTCTTT. The rearrangement links TRBV3-1 (or the pseudogene TRBV3-2) to TRBJ1-1, with 7 bases that match TRBD1. Germline lookup yields CDR1 LGHDT and CDR2 YNNKEL (reference sequence). The ends lost 3 bases at V and 3 bases at J; junction bases unmatched: 7. CDR3 length equals 15 residues.

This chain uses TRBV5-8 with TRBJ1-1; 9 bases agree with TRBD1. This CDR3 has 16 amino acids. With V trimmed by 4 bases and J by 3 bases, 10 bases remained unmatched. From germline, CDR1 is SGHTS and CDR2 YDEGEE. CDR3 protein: CASSHRTGVRDTEAFF. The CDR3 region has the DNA TGTGCCAGCAGCCACCGGACAGGGGTGCGCGACACTGAAGCTTTCTTT.

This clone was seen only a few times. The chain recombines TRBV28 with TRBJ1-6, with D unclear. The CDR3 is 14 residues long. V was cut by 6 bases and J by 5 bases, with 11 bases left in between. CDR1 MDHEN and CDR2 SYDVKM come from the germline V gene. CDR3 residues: CASSSGSNNSPLHF. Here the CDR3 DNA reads TGTGCCAGCAGCTCCGGGTCCAATAATTCACCCCTCCACTTT. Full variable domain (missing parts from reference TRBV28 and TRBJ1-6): DVKVTQSSRYLVKRTGEKVFLECVQDMDHENMFWYRQDPGLGLRLIYFSYDVKMKEKGDIPEGYSVSREKKERFSLILESASTNQTSMYLCASSSGSNNSPLHFGNGTRLTVT.

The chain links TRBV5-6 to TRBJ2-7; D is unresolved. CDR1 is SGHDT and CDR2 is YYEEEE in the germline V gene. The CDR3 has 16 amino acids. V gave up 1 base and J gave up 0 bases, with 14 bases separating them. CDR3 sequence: CASSLYVGTSSYEQYF. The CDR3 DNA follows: TGTGCCAGCAGCTTGTATGTCGGTACGAGCTCCTACGAGCAGTACTTC.

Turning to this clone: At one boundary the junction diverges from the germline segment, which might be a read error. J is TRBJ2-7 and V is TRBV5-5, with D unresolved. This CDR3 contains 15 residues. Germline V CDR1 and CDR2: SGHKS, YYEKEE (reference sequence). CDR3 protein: CASRLGSSGSYEQYF. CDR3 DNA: TGTGCCAGCAGGTTGGGCAGTTCAGGATCCTACGAGCAGTACTTC.

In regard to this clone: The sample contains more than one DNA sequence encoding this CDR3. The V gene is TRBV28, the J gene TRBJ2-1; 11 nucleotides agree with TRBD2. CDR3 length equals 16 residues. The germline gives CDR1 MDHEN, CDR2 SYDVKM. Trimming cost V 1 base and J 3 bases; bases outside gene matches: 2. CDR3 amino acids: CASSLLGTSGYNEQFF. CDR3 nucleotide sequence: TGTGCCAGCAGTTTATTGGGGACTAGCGGCTACAATGAGCAGTTCTTC. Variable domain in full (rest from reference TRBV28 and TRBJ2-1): DVKVTQSSRYLVKRTGEKVFLECVQDMDHENMFWYRQDPGLGLRLIYFSYDVKMKEKGDIPEGYSVSREKKERFSLILESASTNQTSMYLCASSLLGTSGYNEQFFGPGTRLTVL.

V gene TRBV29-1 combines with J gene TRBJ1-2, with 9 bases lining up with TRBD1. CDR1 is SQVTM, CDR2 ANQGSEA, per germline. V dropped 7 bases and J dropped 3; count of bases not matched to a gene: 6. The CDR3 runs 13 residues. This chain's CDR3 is CSGTQGADYGYTF. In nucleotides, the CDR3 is TGCAGCGGGACACAGGGGGCGGACTATGGCTACACCTTC.

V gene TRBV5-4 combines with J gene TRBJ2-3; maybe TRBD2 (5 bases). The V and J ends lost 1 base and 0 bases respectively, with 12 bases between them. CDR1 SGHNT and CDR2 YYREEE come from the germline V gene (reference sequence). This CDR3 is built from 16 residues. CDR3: CASSLSSVASTDTQYF. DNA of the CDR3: TGTGCCAGCAGCTTGTCTTCGGTAGCGAGCACAGATACGCAGTATTTT.

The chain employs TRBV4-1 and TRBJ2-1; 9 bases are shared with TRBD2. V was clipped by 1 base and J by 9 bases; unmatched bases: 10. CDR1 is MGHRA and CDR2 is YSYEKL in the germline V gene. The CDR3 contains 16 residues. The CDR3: CASSQGWLAGVFEQFF. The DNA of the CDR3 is TGCGCCAGCAGCCAAGGGTGGTTAGCGGGAGTTTTTGAGCAGTTCTTC.

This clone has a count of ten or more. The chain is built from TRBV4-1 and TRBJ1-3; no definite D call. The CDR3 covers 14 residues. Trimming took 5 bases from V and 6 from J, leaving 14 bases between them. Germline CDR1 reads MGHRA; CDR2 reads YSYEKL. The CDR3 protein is CASSAMGSANTIYF. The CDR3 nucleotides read TGCGCCAGCAGCGCCATGGGTAGCGCAAACACCATATATTTT.